Listed here are 6 T cell receptor beta chains from one sample, sequenced in a study of T cells in Graves' hyperthyroidism and ophthalmopathy. RNA transcripts were the template for amplifying TCR beta CDR3 regions. The HTBI primer set served for first-round RT-PCR of the TCR CDR3. Each CDR3 protein is one row after TCRdb ran MiXCR on the multiplex PCR reads. The table has 750,000 to 900,000 distinct CDR3 sequences, over 35% seen once. Material: blood. Source of these receptors: a man aged 18 to 30 with Graves' hyperthyroidism.

J is TRBJ1-2 and V is TRBV3-1, with D possibly being TRBD1 (5 bases). V was clipped by 3 bases and J by 7 bases, with 15 bases between them. Germline values: CDR1 LGHDT, CDR2 YNNKEL (reference sequence). The CDR3 is made up of 14 amino acids. The CDR3 DNA follows: TGTGCCAGCAGCCAGGACCAGGGTAGGGCTGGCTACACCTTC. Translation gives CASSQDQGRAGYTF.

Notes on this clonotype: One end of the junction does not line up with germline, which may come from a read error. The CDR3 DNA reads TGTGCCATCAGTTACTCTGTCGGACGTCAGAACTATGGCTACACCTTC. It translates to CAISYSVGRQNYGYTF. The rearrangement joins TRBV6-5 to TRBJ1-2; D is undetermined. Germline lookup yields CDR1 MNHEY and CDR2 SVGAGI. There are 16 residues in the CDR3.

This clonotype was seen more than once but under ten times. This chain joins TRBV12-3 or TRBV12-4 and TRBJ1-3; D unresolved. The CDR3 consists of 12 residues. V lost 7 bases and J 2 bases, leaving 6 bases between the germline ends. The CDR3 here is CASIQAGNTIYF. The CDR3 DNA reads as TGTGCCAGCATCCAGGCTGGAAACACCATATATTTT.

The chain combines TRBV2 with TRBJ1-2, with D hard to call. The CDR3 length is 15 residues. V was pared by 6 bases and J by 2 bases, with 16 bases between. Germline V gives CDR1 SNHLY, CDR2 FYNNEI. The CDR3 sequence is CASRGRGSLNYGYTF. The CDR3 DNA sequence: TGTGCCAGCAGGGGCCGAGGCAGTCTAAACTATGGCTACACCTTC. Together with reference TRBV2 and TRBJ1-2, the CDR3 gives the full variable domain: EPEVTQTPSHQVTQMGQEVILRCVPISNHLYFYWYRQILGQKVEFLVSFYNNEISEKSEIFDDQFSVERPDGSNFTLKIRSTKLEDSAMYFCASRGRGSLNYGYTFGSGTRLTVV.

This clonotype was counted ten times or more. V usage is TRBV2 and J usage is TRBJ1-1, with D unclear. Germline CDR1 is SNHLY and CDR2 is FYNNEI. The CDR3 spans 10 residues. V lost 4 bases and J 4 bases, leaving 1 base between the germline ends. The chain's CDR3 is CASSGTEAFF. The DNA of the CDR3 is TGTGCCAGCAGTGGCACTGAAGCTTTCTTT.

Worth noting for this clonotype: Germline and junction disagree at one end, which may indicate a read error. The rearrangement uses TRBV20-1 and TRBJ2-2; no clear D gene. CDR1 is DFQATT and CDR2 is SNEGSKA in the germline V gene (reference sequence). The CDR3 is made up of 16 amino acids. CDR3 sequence reads: CGAEDPIRRSTGELFF. CDR3 bases: TGCGGTGCTGAGGACCCCATCCGAAGGAGCACCGGGGAGCTGTTTTTT.